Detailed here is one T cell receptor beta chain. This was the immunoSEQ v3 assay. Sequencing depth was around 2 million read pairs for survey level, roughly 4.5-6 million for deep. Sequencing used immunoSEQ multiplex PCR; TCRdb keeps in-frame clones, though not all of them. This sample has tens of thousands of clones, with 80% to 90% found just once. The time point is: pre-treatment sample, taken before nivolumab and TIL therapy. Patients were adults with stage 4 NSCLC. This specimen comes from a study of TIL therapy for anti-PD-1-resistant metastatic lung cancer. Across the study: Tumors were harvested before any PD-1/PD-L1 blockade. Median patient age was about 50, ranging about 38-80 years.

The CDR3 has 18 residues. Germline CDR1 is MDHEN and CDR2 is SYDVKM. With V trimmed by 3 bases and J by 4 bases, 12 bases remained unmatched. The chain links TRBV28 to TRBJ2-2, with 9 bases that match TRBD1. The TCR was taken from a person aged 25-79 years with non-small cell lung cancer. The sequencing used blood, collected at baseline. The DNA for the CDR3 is TGTGCCAGCAGTTTCTATCGGACAGGGGATCCGGGCACCGGGGAGCTGTTTTTT. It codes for CASSFYRTGDPGTGELFF.